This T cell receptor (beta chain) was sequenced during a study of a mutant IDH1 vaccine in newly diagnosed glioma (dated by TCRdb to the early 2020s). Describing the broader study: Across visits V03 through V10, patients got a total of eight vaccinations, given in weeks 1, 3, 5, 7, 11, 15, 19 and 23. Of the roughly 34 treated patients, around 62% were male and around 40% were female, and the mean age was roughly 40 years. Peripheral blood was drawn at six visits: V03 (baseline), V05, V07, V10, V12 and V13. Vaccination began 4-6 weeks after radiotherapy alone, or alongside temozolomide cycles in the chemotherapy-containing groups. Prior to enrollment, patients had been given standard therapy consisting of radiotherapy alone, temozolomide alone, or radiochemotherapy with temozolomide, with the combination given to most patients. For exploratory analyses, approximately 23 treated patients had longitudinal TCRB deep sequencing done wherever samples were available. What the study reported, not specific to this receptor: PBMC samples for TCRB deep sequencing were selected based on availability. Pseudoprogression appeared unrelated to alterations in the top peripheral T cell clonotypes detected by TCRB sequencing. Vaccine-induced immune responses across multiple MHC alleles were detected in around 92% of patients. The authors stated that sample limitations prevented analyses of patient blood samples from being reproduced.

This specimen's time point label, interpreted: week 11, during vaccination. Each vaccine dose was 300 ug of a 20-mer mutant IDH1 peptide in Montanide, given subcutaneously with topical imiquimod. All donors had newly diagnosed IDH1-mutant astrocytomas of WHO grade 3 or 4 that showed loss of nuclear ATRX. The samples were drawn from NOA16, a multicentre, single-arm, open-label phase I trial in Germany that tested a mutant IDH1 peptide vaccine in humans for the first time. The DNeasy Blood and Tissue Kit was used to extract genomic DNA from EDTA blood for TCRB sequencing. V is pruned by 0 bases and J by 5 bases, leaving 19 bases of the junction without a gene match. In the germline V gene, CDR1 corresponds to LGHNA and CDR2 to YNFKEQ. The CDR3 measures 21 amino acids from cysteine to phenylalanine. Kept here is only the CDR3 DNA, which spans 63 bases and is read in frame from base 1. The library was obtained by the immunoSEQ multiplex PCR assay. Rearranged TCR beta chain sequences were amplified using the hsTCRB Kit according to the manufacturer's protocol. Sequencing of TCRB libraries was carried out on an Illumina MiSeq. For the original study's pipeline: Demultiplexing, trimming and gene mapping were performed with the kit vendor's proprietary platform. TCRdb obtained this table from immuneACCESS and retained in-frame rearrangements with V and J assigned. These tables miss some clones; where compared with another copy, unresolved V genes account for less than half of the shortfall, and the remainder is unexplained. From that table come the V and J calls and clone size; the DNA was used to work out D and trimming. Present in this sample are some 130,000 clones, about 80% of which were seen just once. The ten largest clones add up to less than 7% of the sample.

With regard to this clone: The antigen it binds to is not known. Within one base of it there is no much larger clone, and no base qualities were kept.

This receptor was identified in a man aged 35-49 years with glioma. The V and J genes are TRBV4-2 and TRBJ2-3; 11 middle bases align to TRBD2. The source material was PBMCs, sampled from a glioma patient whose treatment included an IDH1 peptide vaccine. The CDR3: CASSQEVIASGRISSGDTQYF. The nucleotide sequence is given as TGTGCCAGCAGCCAAGAGGTAATCGCTAGCGGGAGGATTTCAAGTGGAGATACGCAGTATTTT.